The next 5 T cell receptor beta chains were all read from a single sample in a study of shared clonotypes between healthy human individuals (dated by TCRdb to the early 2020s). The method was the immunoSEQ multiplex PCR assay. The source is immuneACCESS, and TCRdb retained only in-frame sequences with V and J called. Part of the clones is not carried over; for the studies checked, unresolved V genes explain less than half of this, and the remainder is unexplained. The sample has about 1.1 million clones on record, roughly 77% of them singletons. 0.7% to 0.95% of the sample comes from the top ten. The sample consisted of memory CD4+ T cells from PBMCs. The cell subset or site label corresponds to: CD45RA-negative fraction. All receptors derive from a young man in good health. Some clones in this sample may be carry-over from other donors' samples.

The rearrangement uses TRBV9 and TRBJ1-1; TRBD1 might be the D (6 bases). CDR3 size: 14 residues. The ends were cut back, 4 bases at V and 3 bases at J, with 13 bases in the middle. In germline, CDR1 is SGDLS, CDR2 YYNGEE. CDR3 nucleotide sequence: TGTGCCAGCAGCCCGGAGGGGGGATACACTGAAGCTTTCTTT. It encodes CASSPEGGYTEAFF.

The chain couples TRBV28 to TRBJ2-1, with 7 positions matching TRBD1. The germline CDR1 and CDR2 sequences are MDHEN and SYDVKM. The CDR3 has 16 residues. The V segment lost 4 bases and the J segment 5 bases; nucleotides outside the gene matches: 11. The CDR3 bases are TGTGCCAGCAGTTCCCCTTCCCGACAGGGCGACAATGAGCAGTTCTTC. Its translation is CASSSPSRQGDNEQFF.

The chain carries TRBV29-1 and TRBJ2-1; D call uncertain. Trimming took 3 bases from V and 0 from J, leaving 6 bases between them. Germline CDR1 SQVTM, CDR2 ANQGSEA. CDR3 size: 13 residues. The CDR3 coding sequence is TGCAGCGTTGAGAGGATCTCCTACAATGAGCAGTTCTTC. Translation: CSVERISYNEQFF.

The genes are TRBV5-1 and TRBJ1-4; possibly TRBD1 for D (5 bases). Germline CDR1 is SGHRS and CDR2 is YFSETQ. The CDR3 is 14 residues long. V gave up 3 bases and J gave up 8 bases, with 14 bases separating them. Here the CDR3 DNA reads TGCGCCAGCAGCTCCGGGACGGGGCAAGAAAAACTGTTTTTT. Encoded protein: CASSSGTGQEKLFF.

In DNA form, the CDR3 reads TGTGCCAGTAGTATAGATAGACTAGCGGGAATCGTGTACGAGCAGTTCTTC. It translates to CASSIDRLAGIVYEQFF. The V call is TRBV19, the J call TRBJ2-1; 11 bases are shared with TRBD2. This CDR3 comprises 17 residues. Trimming removed 0 bases from V and 10 bases from J; junction bases left unmatched: 11. Germline CDR1 reads LNHDA; CDR2 reads SQIVND (reference sequence). Looking up the rest from reference TRBV19 and TRBJ2-1 gives the full variable domain: DGGITQSPKYLFRKEGQNVTLSCEQNLNHDAMYWYRQDPGQGLRLIYYSQIVNDFQKGDIAEGYSVSREKKESFPLTVTSAQKNPTAFYLCASSIDRLAGIVYEQFFGPGTRLTVL.